These 5 T cell receptor beta chains were sequenced from one sample in a study of T-cell memory formation after mild COVID-19. TCRdb fed the 5' RACE reads into MiXCR, producing one record per CDR3 protein. The table has more than 250,000 distinct CDR3 sequences, more than 15% seen once. The sample taken for sequencing was PBMCs or a T cell subset sorted from them (not recorded which). These receptors all stem from a man younger than 35 who had mild COVID-19 (a few samples of this study predate the infection). Cell type and time point are not known.

There are many counts of this clonotype. This chain joins TRBV5-1 and TRBJ2-5; maybe TRBD1 (5 bases). The CDR3 has 13 amino acids. The V end was cut by 3 bases, the J end by 1 base, with 7 bases between. Germline V gene lookup returns CDR1 SGHRS and CDR2 YFSETQ. DNA for the CDR3: TGCGCCAGCAGCTCGGACACCCAAGAGACCCAGTACTTC. Protein sequence: CASSSDTQETQYF.

Only a few counts were recorded for this clonotype. The gene calls are TRBV18 and TRBJ1-2, with a weak D call TRBD1 (5 bases). In germline, CDR1 is KGHSH, CDR2 LQKENI. V dropped 3 bases and J dropped 4 bases, with 18 bases sitting between them. This CDR3 has 16 residues. This CDR3 is CASSPGRRGTSYGYTF. The CDR3 DNA reads as TGTGCCAGCTCACCCGGAAGACGGGGGACGAGCTATGGCTACACCTTC.

The table lists this clonotype with a few counts. This chain uses TRBV5-5 with TRBJ2-2; D may be TRBD2 (5 bases). V lost 4 bases, J lost 5 bases, and 18 bases lay in between. The CDR3 is 16 amino acids. The germline V gene encodes CDR1 SGHKS and CDR2 YYEKEE (reference sequence). The chain's CDR3 is CASSRSGLEGTGELFF. DNA for the CDR3: TGTGCCAGCAGCCGGTCAGGTCTTGAGGGAACCGGGGAGCTGTTTTTT. Supplemented by reference TRBV5-5 and TRBJ2-2, the full variable domain reads DAGVTQSPTHLIKTRGQQVTLRCSPISGHKSVSWYQQVLGQGPQFIFQYYEKEERGRGNFPDRFSARQFPNYSSELNVNALLLGDSALYLCASSRSGLEGTGELFFGEGSRLTVL.

CDR3 region: CASSRGTGNDYEQYF. The CDR3 DNA is TGTGCCAGCAGCCGCGGGACAGGGAACGACTACGAGCAGTACTTC. The chain recombines TRBV11-3 with TRBJ2-7; 9 bases align to TRBD1. The CDR3 loop spans 15 amino acids. V lost 5 bases and J lost 3; bases outside the gene matches: 8. Germline CDR1 reads SGHNT; CDR2 reads YENEEA.

The chain employs TRBV12-3 or TRBV12-4 and TRBJ2-7; TRBD2 aligns across 13 bases. The CDR3 covers 16 residues. With 5 bases clipped from V and 1 base from J, the junction kept 5 bases outside the gene matches. The CDR3 nucleotides are TGTGCCAGCAGTCTCAGACTAGCGGGGGGTTCCTACGAGCAGTACTTC. Its translation is CASSLRLAGGSYEQYF.